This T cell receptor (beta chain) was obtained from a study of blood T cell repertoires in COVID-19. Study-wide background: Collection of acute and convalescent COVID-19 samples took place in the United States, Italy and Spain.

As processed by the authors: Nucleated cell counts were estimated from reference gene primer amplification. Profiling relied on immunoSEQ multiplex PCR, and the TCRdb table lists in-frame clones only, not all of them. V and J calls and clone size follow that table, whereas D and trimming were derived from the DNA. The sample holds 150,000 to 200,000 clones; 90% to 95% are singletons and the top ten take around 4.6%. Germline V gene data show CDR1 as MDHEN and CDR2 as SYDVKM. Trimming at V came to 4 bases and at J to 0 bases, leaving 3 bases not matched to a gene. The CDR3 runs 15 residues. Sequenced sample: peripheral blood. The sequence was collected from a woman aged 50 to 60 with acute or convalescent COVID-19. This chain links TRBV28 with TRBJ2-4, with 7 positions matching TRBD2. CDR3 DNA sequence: TGTGCCAGCAGTTGGGGGGGAATAGCCAAAAACATTCAGTACTTC. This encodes CASSWGGIAKNIQYF.